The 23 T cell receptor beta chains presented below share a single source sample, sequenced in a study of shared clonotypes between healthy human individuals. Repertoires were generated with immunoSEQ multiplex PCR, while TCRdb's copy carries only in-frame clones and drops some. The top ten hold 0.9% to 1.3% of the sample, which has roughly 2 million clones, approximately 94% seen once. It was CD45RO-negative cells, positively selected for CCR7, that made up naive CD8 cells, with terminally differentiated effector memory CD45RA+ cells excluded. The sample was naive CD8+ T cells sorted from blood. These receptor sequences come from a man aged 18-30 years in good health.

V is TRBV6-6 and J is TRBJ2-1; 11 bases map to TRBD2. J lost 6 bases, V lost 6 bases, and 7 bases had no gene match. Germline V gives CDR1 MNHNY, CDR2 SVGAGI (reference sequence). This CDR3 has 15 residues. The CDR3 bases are TGTGCCAGCAGCGCACTAGCGGGAGTCACCAATGAGCAGTTCTTC. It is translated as CASSALAGVTNEQFF.

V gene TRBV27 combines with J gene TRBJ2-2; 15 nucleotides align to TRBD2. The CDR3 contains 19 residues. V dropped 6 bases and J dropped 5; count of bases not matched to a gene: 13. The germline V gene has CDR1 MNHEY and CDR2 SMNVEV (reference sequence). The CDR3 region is CASSPGLAGGWEATGELFF. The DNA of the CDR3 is TGTGCCAGCAGCCCCGGACTAGCGGGAGGGTGGGAGGCGACCGGGGAGCTGTTTTTT.

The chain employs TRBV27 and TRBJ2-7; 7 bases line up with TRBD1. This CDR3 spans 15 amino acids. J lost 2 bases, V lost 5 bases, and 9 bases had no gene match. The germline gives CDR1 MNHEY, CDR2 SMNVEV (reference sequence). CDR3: CASSRHRDSTYEQYF. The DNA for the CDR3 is TGTGCCAGCAGTCGGCACCGGGACAGTACCTACGAGCAGTACTTC.

CDR3 nucleotides: TGTGCCAGCAGCCCCCCTAGGGGGACAGGGGACGACGAGCAGTACTTC. Translation: CASSPPRGTGDDEQYF. The rearrangement uses TRBV7-2 and TRBJ2-7, with 10 bases lining up with TRBD1. V was pared by 5 bases and J by 5 bases, with 12 bases of the junction left unmatched. Germline lookup yields CDR1 SGHTA and CDR2 FQGNSA. CDR3 length equals 16 residues.

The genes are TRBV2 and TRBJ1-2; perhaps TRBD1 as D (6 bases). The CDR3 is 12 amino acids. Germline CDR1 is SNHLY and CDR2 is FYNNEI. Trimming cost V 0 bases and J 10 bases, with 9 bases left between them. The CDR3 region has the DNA TGTGCCAGCAGTGAAGCCTGGACAGACTACACCTTC. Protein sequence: CASSEAWTDYTF.

The CDR3 protein is CASSLYGQLLEANTEAFF. The CDR3 DNA follows: TGTGCCAGCAGTTTATACGGGCAGCTTCTTGAGGCGAACACTGAAGCTTTCTTT. The chain employs TRBV27 and TRBJ1-1; D uncertain. Deletions cut 1 base from V and 1 base from J, with 19 bases between. Germline V lookup: CDR1 MNHEY, CDR2 SMNVEV (reference sequence). This CDR3 comprises 18 residues.

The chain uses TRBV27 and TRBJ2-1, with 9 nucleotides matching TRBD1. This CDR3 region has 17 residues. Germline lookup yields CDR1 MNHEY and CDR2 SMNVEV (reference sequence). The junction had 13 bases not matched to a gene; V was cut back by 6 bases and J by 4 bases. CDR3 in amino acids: CASSQQPGTGNYNEQFF. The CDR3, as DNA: TGTGCCAGCAGCCAACAACCCGGGACAGGGAATTACAATGAGCAGTTCTTC.

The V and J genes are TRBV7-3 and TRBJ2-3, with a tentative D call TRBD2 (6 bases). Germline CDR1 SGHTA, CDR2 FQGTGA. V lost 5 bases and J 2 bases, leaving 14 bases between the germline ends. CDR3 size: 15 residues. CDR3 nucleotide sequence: TGTGCCAGCAGCCCCCTGGCGGGACTCACAGATACGCAGTATTTT. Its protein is CASSPLAGLTDTQYF.

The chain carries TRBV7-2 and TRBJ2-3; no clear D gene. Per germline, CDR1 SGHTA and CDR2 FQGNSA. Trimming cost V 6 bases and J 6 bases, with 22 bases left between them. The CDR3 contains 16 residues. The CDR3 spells CASSPLTIPHWDTQYF. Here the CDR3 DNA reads TGTGCCAGCAGTCCCTTGACAATCCCCCACTGGGATACGCAGTATTTT. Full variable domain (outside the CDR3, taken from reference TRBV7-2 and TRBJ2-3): GAGVSQSPSNKVTEKGKDVELRCDPISGHTALYWYRQSLGQGLEFLIYFQGNSAPDKSGLPSDRFSAERTGGSVSTLTIQRTQQEDSAVYLCASSPLTIPHWDTQYFGPGTRLTVL.

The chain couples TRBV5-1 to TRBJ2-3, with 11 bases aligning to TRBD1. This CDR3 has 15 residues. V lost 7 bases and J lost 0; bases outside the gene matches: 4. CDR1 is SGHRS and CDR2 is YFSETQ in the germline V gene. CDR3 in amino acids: CASGWTGGSTDTQYF. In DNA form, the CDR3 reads TGCGCCAGCGGATGGACAGGGGGCAGCACAGATACGCAGTATTTT.

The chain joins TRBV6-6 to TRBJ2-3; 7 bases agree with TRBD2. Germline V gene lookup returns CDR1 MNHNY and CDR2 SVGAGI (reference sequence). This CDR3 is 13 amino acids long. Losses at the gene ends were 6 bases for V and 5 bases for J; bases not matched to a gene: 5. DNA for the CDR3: TGTGCCAGCAGAGGCGGGGGAGGAGATACGCAGTATTTT. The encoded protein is CASRGGGGDTQYF.

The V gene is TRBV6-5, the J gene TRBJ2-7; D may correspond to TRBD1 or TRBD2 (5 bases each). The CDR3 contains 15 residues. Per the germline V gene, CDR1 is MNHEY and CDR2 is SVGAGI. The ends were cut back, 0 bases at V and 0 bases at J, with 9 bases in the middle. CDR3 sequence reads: CASSYSRGNSYEQYF. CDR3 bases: TGTGCCAGCAGTTACTCGAGGGGAAACTCCTACGAGCAGTACTTC.

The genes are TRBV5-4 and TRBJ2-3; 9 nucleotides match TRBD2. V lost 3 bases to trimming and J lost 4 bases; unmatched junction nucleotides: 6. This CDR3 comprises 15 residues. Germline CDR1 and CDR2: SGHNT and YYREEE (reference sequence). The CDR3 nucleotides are TGTGCCAGCAGCTGGCGGGGGGGCCTCCCAGATACGCAGTATTTT. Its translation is CASSWRGGLPDTQYF. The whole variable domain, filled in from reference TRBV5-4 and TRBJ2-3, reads ETGVTQSPTHLIKTRGQQVTLRCSSQSGHNTVSWYQQALGQGPQFIFQYYREEENGRGNFPPRFSGLQFPNYSSELNVNALELDDSALYLCASSWRGGLPDTQYFGPGTRLTVL.

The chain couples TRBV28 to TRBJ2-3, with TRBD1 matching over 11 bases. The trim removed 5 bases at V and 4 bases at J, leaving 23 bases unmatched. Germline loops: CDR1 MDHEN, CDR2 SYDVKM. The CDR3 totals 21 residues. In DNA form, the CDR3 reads TGTGCCAGCAGTCTCACGGGAGGGACAGGGGGTTCGGGTGGTTCGCCAGATACGCAGTATTTT. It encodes CASSLTGGTGGSGGSPDTQYF.

The CDR3 DNA follows: TGTGCCAGCAGCTTCAGCGGGAGTGAGAAGTACGAGCAGTACTTC. Its translation: CASSFSGSEKYEQYF. The chain employs TRBV11-2 and TRBJ2-7; 8 bases map to TRBD2. Germline CDR1 SGHAT, CDR2 FQNNGV. With 3 bases clipped from V and 4 bases from J, the junction kept 8 bases outside the gene matches. There are 15 residues in the CDR3.

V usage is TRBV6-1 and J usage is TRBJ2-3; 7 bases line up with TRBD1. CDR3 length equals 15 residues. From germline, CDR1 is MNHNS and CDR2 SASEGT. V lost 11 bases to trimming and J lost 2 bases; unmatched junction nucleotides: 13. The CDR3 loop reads CAEYTGTDFTDTQYF. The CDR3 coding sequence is TGTGCCGAGTATACCGGGACAGACTTCACAGATACGCAGTATTTT.

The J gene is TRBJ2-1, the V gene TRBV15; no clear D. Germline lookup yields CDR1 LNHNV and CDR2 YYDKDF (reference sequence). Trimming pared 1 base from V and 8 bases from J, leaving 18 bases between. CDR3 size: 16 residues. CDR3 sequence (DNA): TGTGCCACCAGCAGAGGGGAAAAGTTGGGTCACGATGAGCAGTTCTTC. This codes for CATSRGEKLGHDEQFF.

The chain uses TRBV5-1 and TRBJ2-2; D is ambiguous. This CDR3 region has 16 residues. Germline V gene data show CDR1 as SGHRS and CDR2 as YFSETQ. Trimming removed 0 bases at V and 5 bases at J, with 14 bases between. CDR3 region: CASSLESPLLTGELFF. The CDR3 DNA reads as TGCGCCAGCAGCTTGGAAAGCCCGCTCCTAACCGGGGAGCTGTTTTTT.

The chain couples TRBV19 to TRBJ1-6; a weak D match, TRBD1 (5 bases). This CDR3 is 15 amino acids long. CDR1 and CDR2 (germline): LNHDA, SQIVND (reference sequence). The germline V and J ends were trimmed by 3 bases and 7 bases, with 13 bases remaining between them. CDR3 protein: CASSMWGSTNSPLHF. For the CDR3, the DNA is TGTGCCAGTAGTATGTGGGGCTCTACGAATTCACCCCTCCACTTT.

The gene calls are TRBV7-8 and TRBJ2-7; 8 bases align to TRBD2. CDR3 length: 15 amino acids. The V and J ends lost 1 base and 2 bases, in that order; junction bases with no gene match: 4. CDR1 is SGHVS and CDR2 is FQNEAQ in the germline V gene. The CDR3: CASSLEFSGAYEQYF. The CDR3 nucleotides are TGTGCCAGCAGCTTAGAGTTTAGCGGGGCCTACGAGCAGTACTTC.

The CDR3: CASSGGSGDPPYEQYF. The DNA of the CDR3 is TGTGCCAGCAGCGGGGGGTCGGGGGATCCTCCCTACGAGCAGTACTTC. This chain connects TRBV5-6 to TRBJ2-7; the D gene is possibly TRBD2 (6 bases). Germline V gene sequence: CDR1 SGHDT, CDR2 YYEEEE. V was pared by 4 bases and J by 2 bases, with 19 bases between. This CDR3 is 16 amino acids long. The full variable domain, rest sourced from reference TRBV5-6 and TRBJ2-7, is DAGVTQSPTHLIKTRGQQVTLRCSPKSGHDTVSWYQQALGQGPQFIFQYYEEEERQRGNFPDRFSGHQFPNYSSELNVNALLLGDSALYLCASSGGSGDPPYEQYFGPGTRLTVT.

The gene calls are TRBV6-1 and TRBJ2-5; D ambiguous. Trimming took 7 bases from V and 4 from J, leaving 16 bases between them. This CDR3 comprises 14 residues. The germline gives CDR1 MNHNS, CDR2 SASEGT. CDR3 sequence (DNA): TGTGCCAGCAAGTCGGCCGTATTAACAGAGACCCAGTACTTC. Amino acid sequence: CASKSAVLTETQYF.

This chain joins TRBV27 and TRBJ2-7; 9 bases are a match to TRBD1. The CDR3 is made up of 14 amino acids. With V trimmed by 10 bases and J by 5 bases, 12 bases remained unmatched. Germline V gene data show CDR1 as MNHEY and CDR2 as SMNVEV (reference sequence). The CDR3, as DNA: TGTGCCATCGGGGGACAGGGTTTCATAGACGAGCAGTACTTC. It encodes CAIGGQGFIDEQYF.